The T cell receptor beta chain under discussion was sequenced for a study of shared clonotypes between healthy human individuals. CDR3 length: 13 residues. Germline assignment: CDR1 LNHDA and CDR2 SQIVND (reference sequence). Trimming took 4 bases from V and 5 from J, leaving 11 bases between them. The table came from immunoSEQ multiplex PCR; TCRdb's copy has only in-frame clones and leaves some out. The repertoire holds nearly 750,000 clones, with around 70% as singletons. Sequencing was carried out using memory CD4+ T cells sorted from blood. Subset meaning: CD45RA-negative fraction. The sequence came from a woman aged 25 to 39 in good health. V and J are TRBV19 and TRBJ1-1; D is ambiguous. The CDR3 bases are TGTGCCAGTAGTAGGTCCCGCGATACTGAAGCTTTCTTT. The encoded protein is CASSRSRDTEAFF.